These 8 T cell receptor beta chains share one sample of origin, sequenced in a study of cytomegalovirus exposure and HLA in healthy donors. Both 60 Vbeta primers and 13 Jbeta primers went into the PCR. This table comes from immunoSEQ multiplex PCR, and its TCRdb copy is limited to in-frame clones, with some not included. The sample carries 100,000 to 150,000 clones, approximately 85% recorded once. Material for sequencing was PBMCs. Source of these receptors: a woman in her forties or fifties in good health and CMV-seropositive.

V usage is TRBV13 and J usage is TRBJ2-1, with 7 bases that match TRBD2. This CDR3 contains 14 residues. With V trimmed by 9 bases and J by 7 bases, 12 bases remained unmatched. CDR1 PRHDT and CDR2 FYEKMQ come from the germline V gene (reference sequence). The CDR3 region has the DNA TGTGCCAGTGACAGAGTCCTCGGGGGGAATGAGCAGTTCTTC. This translates into CASDRVLGGNEQFF. Combining the CDR3 with reference TRBV13 and TRBJ2-1 gives the whole variable domain AAGVIQSPRHLIKEKRETATLKCYPIPRHDTVYWYQQGPGQDPQFLISFYEKMQSDKGSIPDRFSAQQFSDYHSELNMSSLELGDSALYFCASDRVLGGNEQFFGPGTRLTVL.

This rearrangement joins TRBV6-1 to TRBJ1-4, with D perhaps matching TRBD1 (6 bases). The CDR3 is made up of 14 amino acids. V was cut by 4 bases and J by 7 bases, with 13 bases left in between. The V gene's germline CDR1 is MNHNS and CDR2 SASEGT. In DNA, the CDR3 is TGTGCCAGCAGTGTACCCCGGGACACTGAAAAACTGTTTTTT. Translated: CASSVPRDTEKLFF.

Here the CDR3 reads CASSAQTGGNTGELFF. The CDR3 DNA reads TGTGCCAGCAGCGCCCAGACAGGGGGGAACACCGGGGAGCTGTTTTTT. The chain is built from TRBV11-3 and TRBJ2-2; TRBD1 matches 9 bases. This CDR3 region has 16 residues. Germline assignment: CDR1 SGHNT and CDR2 YENEEA. V gave up 5 bases and J gave up 1 base; unmatched junction bases: 5.

The genes are TRBV2 and TRBJ1-1, with 7 bases that match TRBD1. There are 13 residues in the CDR3. Germline V gene lookup returns CDR1 SNHLY and CDR2 FYNNEI. J was trimmed by 1 base and V by 7 bases; bases with no gene match: 3. CDR3 nucleotides: TGTGCCAGCAAGGGACAGACGAACACTGAAGCTTTCTTT. This translates into CASKGQTNTEAFF.

The chain employs TRBV5-4 and TRBJ2-1; 8 bases line up with TRBD2. Germline CDR1 SGHNT, CDR2 YYREEE (reference sequence). This CDR3 is 15 amino acids long. The junction had 6 bases not matched to a gene; V was cut back by 3 bases and J by 4 bases. The CDR3 nucleotides are TGTGCCAGCAGCTCGGGGGGGGGATTTTACAATGAGCAGTTCTTC. It codes for CASSSGGGFYNEQFF.

This rearrangement joins TRBV7-8 to TRBJ2-1; 11 nucleotides match TRBD2. The V segment lost 7 bases and the J segment 8 bases; nucleotides outside the gene matches: 16. The CDR3 spans 17 residues. Germline CDR1 reads SGHVS; CDR2 reads FQNEAQ. The CDR3 protein is CASNLLAGGPWFDEQFF. For the CDR3, the DNA is TGTGCCAGCAACCTTTTAGCGGGAGGGCCCTGGTTCGATGAGCAGTTCTTC.

The chain has TRBV18 and TRBJ1-1; 7 bases agree with TRBD1. This CDR3 is built from 16 residues. Trimming took 1 base from V and 3 from J; bases not matched to a gene: 8. CDR1 is KGHSH and CDR2 is LQKENI in the germline V gene. CDR3 region: CASSPRRDREDTEAFF. As DNA, the CDR3 is TGTGCCAGCTCACCACGTCGAGACAGGGAGGACACTGAAGCTTTCTTT.

V is TRBV4-1 and J is TRBJ2-7; maybe TRBD1 (6 bases). The V end lost 1 base, the J end lost 0 bases, and 10 bases lay between the germline ends. Germline assignment: CDR1 MGHRA and CDR2 YSYEKL. CDR3 size: 15 residues. The DNA for the CDR3 is TGCGCCAGCAGCCAAGTCCAGGGGAGCTCCTACGAGCAGTACTTC. Its translation: CASSQVQGSSYEQYF.